This entry lists 32 T cell receptor beta chains sequenced from one sample in a study of cytomegalovirus exposure and HLA in healthy donors (dated by TCRdb to the late 2010s). The method behind the library was the immunoSEQ multiplex PCR assay. For the multiplex PCR, a mixture combining 60 forward primers for TCR Vbeta segments and 13 reverse primers for TCR Jbeta segments was used. TCRdb stores this immuneACCESS table with in-frame sequences only. Part of the clones is absent; in the studies checked, under half of the shortfall reflects unresolved V genes, and no reason is known for the rest. The sample data list about 110,000 clones, and approximately 72% of these were observed just once. The ten biggest clones cover under 1.5% of the sample. Sequencing input: PBMCs. The receptors were sampled from a man under 40 in good health and CMV-seronegative.

This chain uses TRBV19 with TRBJ2-5, with 7 bases lining up with TRBD1. The CDR3 extends over 14 amino acids. V trimming: 6 bases; J trimming: 4 bases; junction bases outside the gene matches: 8. In germline, CDR1 is LNHDA, CDR2 SQIVND (reference sequence). In nucleotides, the CDR3 is TGTGCCAGTAGATCGACAGGGATTCCAGAGACCCAGTACTTC. Its protein product is CASRSTGIPETQYF.

The table lists this clone with a few counts. The rearrangement uses TRBV5-6 and TRBJ2-1; D is perhaps TRBD2 (7 bases). Germline V CDR1 and CDR2: SGHDT, YYEEEE. V lost 0 bases and J lost 5, with 18 bases in between. The CDR3 extends over 17 amino acids. The CDR3 here is CASSLVTAGAGDNEQFF. Written as DNA, the CDR3 is TGTGCCAGCAGCTTGGTAACCGCAGGGGCGGGAGACAATGAGCAGTTCTTC.

This clone has only a few counts. This chain links TRBV28 with TRBJ1-2; TRBD1 might be the D (5 bases). V was clipped by 3 bases and J by 4 bases, with 12 bases between them. This CDR3 region has 14 residues. Looked up from germline, CDR1 is MDHEN and CDR2 is SYDVKM. In DNA form, the CDR3 reads TGTGCCAGCAGTTTGGCCAGGGCCACCTATGGCTACACCTTC. Protein sequence: CASSLARATYGYTF.

The chain uses TRBV19 and TRBJ2-2, with D perhaps TRBD1 (6 bases). The CDR3 contains 15 residues. Germline assignment: CDR1 LNHDA and CDR2 SQIVND (reference sequence). The V gene lost 7 bases and the J gene lost 1 base, with 13 bases spanning the gap. The chain's CDR3 is CASKDSRKNTGELFF. CDR3 in DNA: TGTGCCAGTAAGGACAGCCGAAAGAACACCGGGGAGCTGTTTTTT.

The rearrangement joins TRBV10-3 to TRBJ2-5; the D gene is possibly TRBD1 (7 bases). CDR1 and CDR2 (germline): ENHRY, SYGVKD. This CDR3 region has 15 residues. Deletions cut 4 bases from V and 6 bases from J, with 18 bases between. CDR3 loop: CAISVGRGDEKTQYF. The CDR3 bases are TGTGCCATCAGTGTAGGCAGGGGGGATGAGAAGACCCAGTACTTC.

The rearrangement joins TRBV2 to TRBJ1-4, with 7 bases matching TRBD1. V shed 3 bases and J 1 base; nucleotides not matched to a gene: 11. This CDR3 is built from 18 residues. Germline V gene data show CDR1 as SNHLY and CDR2 as FYNNEI. The CDR3 sequence: CASSDRPGGTETNEKLFF. The CDR3 DNA follows: TGTGCCAGCAGTGATCGGCCAGGGGGGACTGAAACTAATGAAAAACTGTTTTTT.

The chain couples TRBV6-6 to TRBJ1-1, with D possibly TRBD1 on 5 matching bases. V was trimmed by 10 bases and J by 10 bases, leaving 19 bases between them. The CDR3 is 12 residues long. Looked up from germline, CDR1 is MNHNY and CDR2 is SVGAGI (reference sequence). The CDR3 bases are TGTGCCACCGGAATTGGGGGGGGTGGAGCTTTCTTT. Protein: CATGIGGGGAFF.

V is TRBV6-1 and J is TRBJ2-5; 9 bases agree with TRBD1. Germline V CDR1 and CDR2: MNHNS, SASEGT. V gave up 6 bases and J gave up 4 bases; unmatched junction bases: 6. CDR3 length: 14 amino acids. The CDR3 loop reads CASSYRGLGETQYF. The CDR3 nucleotides are TGTGCCAGCAGCTACAGGGGGCTGGGAGAGACCCAGTACTTC.

The chain employs TRBV5-4 and TRBJ2-1, with 8 bases matching TRBD2. The CDR3 spans 15 residues. Trimming took 1 base from V and 2 from J; bases not matched to a gene: 2. Germline V gene lookup returns CDR1 SGHNT and CDR2 YYREEE (reference sequence). The CDR3 DNA reads TGTGCCAGCAGCTTGCAAGCGGGGGCCTACAATGAGCAGTTCTTC. Translation gives CASSLQAGAYNEQFF.

V and J are TRBV6-1 and TRBJ1-4; 8 bases agree with TRBD1. Unmatched junction bases numbered 8, after V lost 9 bases and J lost 8 bases. The CDR3 runs to 13 residues. Germline V gene sequence: CDR1 MNHNS, CDR2 SASEGT. For the CDR3, the DNA is TGTGCCAGTATGGACAGGGACGTCGAAAAACTGTTTTTT. Translated: CASMDRDVEKLFF.

J is TRBJ1-2 and V is TRBV11-2, with 10 bases identical to TRBD1. Trimming took 5 bases from V and 2 from J; bases not matched to a gene: 2. Germline values: CDR1 SGHAT, CDR2 FQNNGV. This CDR3 spans 14 amino acids. The CDR3 spells CASSRTGGNYGYTF. For the CDR3, the DNA is TGTGCCAGCAGCCGGACAGGGGGGAACTATGGCTACACCTTC.

This clone was seen more than once but under ten times. The chain employs TRBV7-7 and TRBJ2-1, with 9 bases that match TRBD1. The CDR3 length is 14 residues. Germline CDR1 is SSHAT and CDR2 is FNYEAQ (reference sequence). Losses at the gene ends were 4 bases for V and 8 bases for J; bases not matched to a gene: 6. In nucleotides, the CDR3 is TGTGCCAGCAGCTCCTCGGACAGGGGCCATGAGCAGTTCTTC. Translating gives CASSSSDRGHEQFF.

This clone is a singleton in its sample. The chain couples TRBV4-1 to TRBJ1-1; 7 bases line up with TRBD1. Germline loops: CDR1 MGHRA, CDR2 YSYEKL. The CDR3 covers 15 residues. Trimming cost V 4 bases and J 6 bases; bases outside gene matches: 11. CDR3 nucleotide sequence: TGCGCCAGCAGCCCGGTGGGCAGGGGGTCGTCTGAAGCTTTCTTT. This gives the protein CASSPVGRGSSEAFF.

The rearrangement joins TRBV2 to TRBJ2-2, with 11 bases that match TRBD2. V lost 2 bases and J lost 3; bases outside the gene matches: 5. Germline loops: CDR1 SNHLY, CDR2 FYNNEI. This CDR3 contains 17 residues. CDR3 nucleotide sequence: TGTGCCAGCAGTGAAACTAGCGGGGGCGGGTACACCGGGGAGCTGTTTTTT. This codes for CASSETSGGGYTGELFF.

The chain combines TRBV7-2 with TRBJ1-6; D perhaps matches TRBD1 (6 bases). V shed 5 bases and J shed 10 bases, with 18 bases lying between them. The V gene's germline CDR1 is SGHTA and CDR2 FQGNSA. CDR3 length equals 15 residues. The DNA of the CDR3 is TGTGCCAGCAGCGCAGCTACAGGGAAGAACTCACCCCTCCACTTT. Amino acid sequence: CASSAATGKNSPLHF.

The chain is built from TRBV9 and TRBJ2-3; TRBD2 matches 9 bases. The CDR3 extends over 16 amino acids. Per the germline V gene, CDR1 is SGDLS and CDR2 is YYNGEE. V trimming: 4 bases; J trimming: 6 bases; junction bases outside the gene matches: 12. CDR3 loop: CASSPVSTSGGDTQYF. The CDR3, as DNA: TGTGCCAGCAGCCCTGTATCGACTAGCGGTGGGGATACGCAGTATTTT.

The V call is TRBV25-1, the J call TRBJ1-4, with D possibly matching TRBD1 (5 bases). Germline V CDR1 and CDR2: MGHDK, SYGVNS. The CDR3 length is 16 residues. Between the trimmed V and J ends, which lost 0 bases and 5 bases, there was a span of 13 bases. CDR3 protein: CASSEYRGHVNEKLFF. The CDR3, as DNA: TGTGCCAGCAGTGAATATCGTGGACACGTGAATGAAAAACTGTTTTTT.

This chain links TRBV2 with TRBJ2-5; D remains unclear. The DNA end is a closer match to TRBJ2-7, so the J assignment may be wrong. Germline V gene lookup returns CDR1 SNHLY and CDR2 FYNNEI. The CDR3 loop spans 10 amino acids. CDR3 coding DNA: TGTGCCAGCCGAAACTACGAGCAGTACTTC. Encoded protein: CASRNYEQYF.

The chain uses TRBV30 and TRBJ2-1; 14 bases match TRBD2. J was trimmed by 0 bases and V by 0 bases; bases with no gene match: 7. Germline-derived CDR1 and CDR2 are GTSNPN and SVGIG (reference sequence). The CDR3 length is 19 residues. The CDR3 region is CAWSVWLTSGRDSYNEQFF. In nucleotides, the CDR3 is TGTGCCTGGAGTGTATGGTTGACTAGCGGGAGGGACTCCTACAATGAGCAGTTCTTC.

J is TRBJ1-1 and V is TRBV15; the match to TRBD1 covers 10 bases. Germline V gives CDR1 LNHNV, CDR2 YYDKDF (reference sequence). There are 15 residues in the CDR3. V shed 3 bases and J 5 bases; nucleotides not matched to a gene: 6. For the CDR3, the DNA is TGTGCCACCAGCAGGATGACAGGGGGCGGGACTGAAGCTTTCTTT. Translating it yields CATSRMTGGGTEAFF.

The chain combines TRBV10-3 with TRBJ2-3; a weak D match, TRBD1 (6 bases). CDR3 length equals 14 residues. The ends were cut back, 9 bases at V and 0 bases at J, with 13 bases in the middle. Per the germline V gene, CDR1 is ENHRY and CDR2 is SYGVKD. CDR3 sequence: CAMRQVASTDTQYF. The CDR3, as DNA: TGTGCCATGCGACAGGTAGCTAGCACAGATACGCAGTATTTT.

J is TRBJ2-7 and V is TRBV9; 10 nucleotides align to TRBD1. Per germline, CDR1 SGDLS and CDR2 YYNGEE. V lost 3 bases to trimming and J lost 6 bases; unmatched junction nucleotides: 9. The CDR3 extends over 15 amino acids. The CDR3 region is CASSASGTGVSEQYF. In DNA form, the CDR3 reads TGTGCCAGCAGCGCTTCCGGGACAGGGGTAAGCGAGCAGTACTTC.

The V call is TRBV6-5, the J call TRBJ2-2; TRBD2 matches 8 bases. CDR1 and CDR2 from the germline V gene are MNHEY and SVGAGI. This CDR3 has 16 amino acids. With V trimmed by 0 bases and J by 5 bases, 5 bases remained unmatched. The CDR3 coding sequence is TGTGCCAGCAGTTACTCTAGCGGGACTTTAACCGGGGAGCTGTTTTTT. Protein sequence: CASSYSSGTLTGELFF.

The chain carries TRBV4-3 and TRBJ1-1; a weak D match, TRBD1 (5 bases). Trimming removed 0 bases from V and 1 base from J, with 9 bases in between. The CDR3 has 15 amino acids. The germline V gene encodes CDR1 LGHNA and CDR2 YSLEER. CDR3 bases: TGCGCCAGCAGCCAAGAGGCAGGGCGGAACACTGAAGCTTTCTTT. The encoded protein is CASSQEAGRNTEAFF.

The chain has TRBV25-1 and TRBJ1-2; the match to TRBD1 covers 8 bases. CDR1 and CDR2 (germline): MGHDK, SYGVNS. The trim removed 10 bases at V and 3 bases at J, leaving 7 bases unmatched. This CDR3 is 13 amino acids long. The CDR3 is CATSGTGDYGYTF. In nucleotides, the CDR3 is TGTGCCACCTCCGGGACAGGCGACTATGGCTACACCTTC.

V gene TRBV6-1 combines with J gene TRBJ1-5; no definite D call. The CDR3 has 16 amino acids. V was clipped by 0 bases and J by 1 base, with 10 bases between them. Germline V lookup: CDR1 MNHNS, CDR2 SASEGT. This chain's CDR3 is CASSEALRRSNQPQHF. The CDR3 DNA follows: TGTGCCAGCAGTGAAGCGCTTCGGAGGAGCAATCAGCCCCAGCATTTT.

The chain is built from TRBV11-3 and TRBJ2-2, with no clear D. The V gene's germline CDR1 is SGHNT and CDR2 YENEEA. Trimming took off 6 bases at V and 3 bases at J, with 8 bases between the two ends. The CDR3 covers 13 residues. CDR3: CASRQRDTGELFF. CDR3 DNA sequence: TGTGCCAGCAGACAACGGGACACCGGGGAGCTGTTTTTT.

The chain is built from TRBV5-4 and TRBJ2-5; 8 positions agree with TRBD2. V shed 3 bases and J 2 bases; nucleotides not matched to a gene: 6. CDR3 length equals 15 residues. Per the germline V gene, CDR1 is SGHNT and CDR2 is YYREEE (reference sequence). CDR3 loop: CASSSAVAGQETQYF. The CDR3, as DNA: TGTGCCAGCAGCTCCGCCGTAGCGGGGCAAGAGACCCAGTACTTC.

The V gene is TRBV11-3, the J gene TRBJ2-7; maybe TRBD1 (5 bases). The ends were cut back, 1 base at V and 2 bases at J, with 9 bases in the middle. CDR1 SGHNT and CDR2 YENEEA come from the germline V gene. This CDR3 has 14 residues. CDR3 nucleotides: TGTGCCAGCAGCTTAGCAGCAGGGACCTACGAGCAGTACTTC. As protein: CASSLAAGTYEQYF.

CDR3 sequence (DNA): TGCGCCAGCAGCCAAGCCGGAGGGTTCCAAGAGACCCAGTACTTC. It codes for CASSQAGGFQETQYF. The rearrangement links TRBV4-1 to TRBJ2-5; D may be TRBD2 (6 bases). The CDR3 loop spans 15 amino acids. The germline V gene encodes CDR1 MGHRA and CDR2 YSYEKL. Trimming took off 1 base at V and 1 base at J, with 10 bases between the two ends.

The chain recombines TRBV5-1 with TRBJ2-7; the match to TRBD2 covers 8 bases. The CDR3 contains 14 residues. The germline V gene encodes CDR1 SGHRS and CDR2 YFSETQ. V was pared by 0 bases and J by 5 bases, with 4 bases of the junction left unmatched. As DNA, the CDR3 is TGCGCCAGCAGCTTGGCAGCGGGAGACGACGAGCAGTACTTC. This translates into CASSLAAGDDEQYF.

In its sample, this clone was seen a few times. This chain links TRBV5-4 with TRBJ2-2, with 11 positions matching TRBD2. This CDR3 has 16 residues. With 0 bases clipped from V and 4 bases from J, the junction kept 2 bases outside the gene matches. The germline V gene has CDR1 SGHNT and CDR2 YYREEE (reference sequence). The CDR3 spells CASSLGLAGGTGELFF. CDR3 bases: TGTGCCAGCAGCTTGGGGCTAGCGGGGGGCACCGGGGAGCTGTTTTTT.